This TCR beta chain was retrieved from a study of shared clonotypes between healthy human individuals. Study-wide findings and caveats: Among non-shared clonotypes, generation probabilities were lower than among those shared by all four donors.

About this clone: Its cognate antigen is unknown.

The assay was run at deep level. Method: immunoSEQ multiplex PCR; TCRdb's copy keeps in-frame clones and lacks some. The sample yields over a million clones, approximately 80% seen once. V was pared by 5 bases and J by 5 bases, with 8 bases of the junction left unmatched. The germline V gene encodes CDR1 MDHEN and CDR2 SYDVKM. This CDR3 region has 17 residues. V usage is TRBV28 and J usage is TRBJ2-3; 15 bases match TRBD2. What was sequenced was memory CD4+ T cells from PBMCs. The subset here: CD45RA-negative fraction. This clonotype originated in a young man in good health. Some clones in this sample may be carry-over from other donors' samples. CDR3 protein: CASSPGTSGRWRDTQYF. In DNA form, the CDR3 reads TGTGCCAGCAGTCCAGGGACTAGCGGGAGGTGGAGAGATACGCAGTATTTT.